A single sample is the source of the 5 T cell receptor beta chains below, sequenced in a study of technical replicates of blood from a few donors. Method: immunoSEQ multiplex PCR; TCRdb's copy keeps in-frame clones and lacks some. The table includes over 50,000 clones, approximately 86% detected once. Sequencing was carried out using PBMCs. The receptors come from a human donor in good health. Some clones in this sample may be carry-over from other donors' samples.

Here the CDR3 reads CASSSMANTGELFF. Here the CDR3 DNA reads TGTGCCAGCTCATCTATGGCGAACACCGGGGAGCTGTTTTTT. The chain joins TRBV18 to TRBJ2-2; D is undetermined. The CDR3 spans 14 residues. With 5 bases removed from V and 0 bases from J, the gap between germline ends came to 7 bases. Germline CDR1 KGHSH, CDR2 LQKENI.

V gene TRBV7-9 combines with J gene TRBJ2-1; D is undetermined. This CDR3 has 11 residues. Germline CDR1 and CDR2: SEHNR and FQNEAQ (reference sequence). Trimming left V 8 bases short and J 5 bases short, with 7 bases between. The CDR3 here is CASVRDNEQFF. CDR3 nucleotide sequence: TGTGCCAGCGTACGAGACAATGAGCAGTTCTTC.

The genes are TRBV6-5 and TRBJ1-2, with 9 positions matching TRBD1. Germline V gene lookup returns CDR1 MNHEY and CDR2 SVGAGI. CDR3 length equals 15 residues. V was pared by 0 bases and J by 5 bases, with 4 bases of the junction left unmatched. The DNA for the CDR3 is TGTGCCAGCAGTTACTCGACAGGGGGGGTGTATGGCTACACCTTC. Its translation is CASSYSTGGVYGYTF.

V and J are TRBV10-1 and TRBJ1-1; D remains ambiguous. Germline-derived CDR1 and CDR2 are WNHNN and SYGVQD (reference sequence). CDR3 size: 14 residues. V dropped 2 bases and J dropped 2 bases, with 9 bases sitting between them. The CDR3 region is CASSEAGFNTEAFF. The CDR3 region has the DNA TGCGCCAGCAGTGAGGCGGGGTTCAACACTGAAGCTTTCTTT.

The chain employs TRBV6-1 and TRBJ1-3; 7 bases agree with TRBD1. Per the germline V gene, CDR1 is MNHNS and CDR2 is SASEGT. The CDR3 has 14 amino acids. Losses at the gene ends were 4 bases for V and 7 bases for J; bases not matched to a gene: 7. DNA for the CDR3: TGTGCCAGCAGTGGGGACAGCTTTTGGAACACCATATATTTT. Translation gives CASSGDSFWNTIYF.